Following are 16 T cell receptor beta chains from one sample sequenced in a study of blood T cell repertoires in COVID-19. Data came from immunoSEQ multiplex PCR; TCRdb stores just in-frame clones and leaves some out. Among around 100,000 clones listed, just under 85% were seen once. Source material: peripheral blood. The receptors come from a man aged 40-49 years with active or convalescent COVID-19.

The DNA for the CDR3 is TGTGCCAGCAGTAAATCACAGGGGGCTAGGAATCAGCCCCAGCATTTT. Its translation is CASSKSQGARNQPQHF. This rearrangement joins TRBV27 to TRBJ1-5; TRBD1 matches at 9 bases. Germline CDR1 MNHEY, CDR2 SMNVEV (reference sequence). The CDR3 length is 16 residues. V trimming: 5 bases; J trimming: 4 bases; junction bases outside the gene matches: 9.

In this sample, this clone turned up once. The rearrangement joins TRBV5-1 to TRBJ1-2, with TRBD1 matching 9 bases. The V gene end was trimmed by 3 bases and the J gene end by 2 bases; junction bases not matched to a gene: 2. Germline V gene lookup returns CDR1 SGHRS and CDR2 YFSETQ. The CDR3 sequence is 14 residues long. CDR3 in DNA: TGCGCCAGCAGCTCGGGACAGGGAAACTATGGCTACACCTTC. It encodes CASSSGQGNYGYTF.

V is TRBV5-8 and J is TRBJ1-3; 9 bases align to TRBD1. CDR1 is SGHTS, CDR2 YDEGEE, per germline. The CDR3 extends over 15 amino acids. V trimming: 4 bases; J trimming: 2 bases; junction bases outside the gene matches: 4. This CDR3 is CASSLGDRAGNTIYF. The CDR3 DNA sequence: TGTGCCAGCAGCCTGGGGGACAGGGCTGGAAACACCATATATTTT.

The rearrangement joins TRBV7-2 to TRBJ2-7, with D perhaps matching TRBD1 (6 bases). Trimming removed 5 bases from V and 2 bases from J, with 13 bases in between. Germline V lookup: CDR1 SGHTA, CDR2 FQGNSA. The CDR3 loop spans 14 amino acids. For the CDR3, the DNA is TGTGCCAGCAGCCGCCGGGACACAACCTACGAGCAGTACTTC. Translating it yields CASSRRDTTYEQYF.

The chain has TRBV14 and TRBJ1-4, with 9 bases identical to TRBD1. CDR1 and CDR2 (germline): SGHDN, FVKESK. The V and J ends lost 4 bases and 4 bases, in that order; junction bases with no gene match: 4. CDR3 length equals 15 residues. The CDR3 reads CASSPRTGVNEKLFF. DNA for the CDR3: TGTGCCAGCAGCCCTAGGACAGGGGTTAATGAAAAACTGTTTTTT.

The V call is TRBV7-3, the J call TRBJ1-2; D ambiguous. CDR1 is SGHTA and CDR2 is FQGTGA in the germline V gene. The CDR3 length is 13 residues. The ends were cut back, 5 bases at V and 5 bases at J, with 12 bases in the middle. The DNA for the CDR3 is TGTGCCAGCAGCCCAAATGCGGGGTATGGCTACACCTTC. This sequence encodes CASSPNAGYGYTF.

This sequence joins TRBV6-6 and TRBJ2-3, with TRBD2 identical over 12 bases. CDR3 size: 15 residues. CDR1 is MNHNY and CDR2 is SVGAGI in the germline V gene (reference sequence). The V and J ends lost 6 bases and 5 bases, in that order; junction bases with no gene match: 6. The CDR3 loop reads CASRTLAGGRDTQYF. DNA of the CDR3: TGTGCCAGCAGGACACTAGCGGGGGGCCGAGATACGCAGTATTTT.

A single count supports this clone. The J gene is TRBJ2-5, the V gene TRBV10-2, with 8 bases that match TRBD2. CDR1 and CDR2 (germline): WSHSY, SAAADI. The junction had 7 bases not matched to a gene; V was cut back by 2 bases and J by 5 bases. This CDR3 comprises 15 residues. In DNA, the CDR3 is TGCGCCAGCAGTGAGAACGCGGGGGGCGGGGAGACCCAGTACTTC. Translating gives CASSENAGGGETQYF.

J is TRBJ2-7 and V is TRBV3-1 (or the pseudogene TRBV3-2); D might be TRBD1 (6 bases). The CDR3 contains 13 residues. The germline V and J ends were trimmed by 4 bases and 2 bases, with 9 bases remaining between them. Germline V lookup: CDR1 LGHDT, CDR2 YNNKEL (reference sequence). CDR3 coding DNA: TGTGCCAGCAGCCGGACAGAACCCTACGAGCAGTACTTC. Protein sequence: CASSRTEPYEQYF.

The gene calls are TRBV9 and TRBJ1-6, with a weak D call TRBD1 (6 bases). CDR1 is SGDLS, CDR2 YYNGEE, per germline. The V and J ends lost 3 bases and 7 bases respectively, with 8 bases between them. The CDR3 runs to 13 residues. In DNA, the CDR3 is TGTGCCAGCAGCGAAACAGGGAATTCACCCCTCCACTTT. This translates into CASSETGNSPLHF.

In its sample, this clone was seen a few times. This sequence joins TRBV11-1 and TRBJ1-1; D possibly corresponds to TRBD1 (5 bases). The germline V gene has CDR1 SGHAT and CDR2 FQDESV (reference sequence). The CDR3 is 15 amino acids. V was shortened by 2 bases and J by 2 bases, with 12 bases between the two germline ends. As DNA, the CDR3 is TGTGCCAGCAGCTTACCTCTCGGGGGAAACACTGAAGCTTTCTTT. Its translation is CASSLPLGGNTEAFF.

The rearrangement links TRBV6-6 to TRBJ2-2; 10 nucleotides agree with TRBD2. The junction had 9 bases not matched to a gene; V was cut back by 5 bases and J by 0 bases. Germline CDR1 is MNHNY and CDR2 is SVGAGI (reference sequence). The CDR3 consists of 18 residues. The CDR3 bases are TGTGCCAGCAGTCGGGCTAGCGGGGGCCGTACGAACACCGGGGAGCTGTTTTTT. This codes for CASSRASGGRTNTGELFF.

The rearrangement joins TRBV5-4 to TRBJ2-1; 7 nucleotides line up with TRBD2. This CDR3 has 14 amino acids. The germline CDR1 and CDR2 sequences are SGHNT and YYREEE (reference sequence). J gave up 10 bases and V 3 bases, and 10 bases lay outside the gene matches. The CDR3, as DNA: TGTGCCAGCAGCTCCGGGACTAATTACTGGGAGCAGTTCTTC. Protein sequence: CASSSGTNYWEQFF. Filled out from reference TRBV5-4 and TRBJ2-1, the complete variable domain reads ETGVTQSPTHLIKTRGQQVTLRCSSQSGHNTVSWYQQALGQGPQFIFQYYREEENGRGNFPPRFSGLQFPNYSSELNVNALELDDSALYLCASSSGTNYWEQFFGPGTRLTVL.

This clone was detected only a few times. The chain uses TRBV6-4 and TRBJ1-5; weak D call: TRBD1 (6 bases). V was cut by 6 bases and J by 1 base, with 22 bases left in between. Germline V gene sequence: CDR1 MRHNA, CDR2 SNTAGT. This CDR3 is built from 18 residues. Here the CDR3 DNA reads TGTGCCAGCAGACTTCAGGGGTGGTTAATCGGAAGCAATCAGCCCCAGCATTTT. Its translation is CASRLQGWLIGSNQPQHF.

This chain connects TRBV7-9 to TRBJ1-4, with 9 bases lining up with TRBD1. CDR3 length equals 14 residues. The junction had 5 bases not matched to a gene; V was cut back by 4 bases and J by 8 bases. Germline assignment: CDR1 SEHNR and CDR2 FQNEAQ (reference sequence). For the CDR3, the DNA is TGTGCCAGCAGCTCGGGACAGGGTAGGGAAAAACTGTTTTTT. As protein: CASSSGQGREKLFF. Supplemented by reference TRBV7-9 and TRBJ1-4, the full variable domain reads DTGVSQNPRHKITKRGQNVTFRCDPISEHNRLYWYRQTLGQGPEFLTYFQNEAQLEKSRLLSDRFSAERPKGSFSTLEIQRTEQGDSAMYLCASSSGQGREKLFFGSGTQLSVL.

This clone has a handful of counts. This sequence joins TRBV5-1 and TRBJ2-1; perhaps TRBD2 as D (5 bases). V lost 1 base and J lost 9, with 8 bases in between. Germline CDR1 is SGHRS and CDR2 is YFSETQ. The CDR3 sequence is 12 residues long. The CDR3 DNA reads as TGCGCCAGCAGCTTGCCCGGGGTTGAGCAGTTCTTC. Protein product: CASSLPGVEQFF.